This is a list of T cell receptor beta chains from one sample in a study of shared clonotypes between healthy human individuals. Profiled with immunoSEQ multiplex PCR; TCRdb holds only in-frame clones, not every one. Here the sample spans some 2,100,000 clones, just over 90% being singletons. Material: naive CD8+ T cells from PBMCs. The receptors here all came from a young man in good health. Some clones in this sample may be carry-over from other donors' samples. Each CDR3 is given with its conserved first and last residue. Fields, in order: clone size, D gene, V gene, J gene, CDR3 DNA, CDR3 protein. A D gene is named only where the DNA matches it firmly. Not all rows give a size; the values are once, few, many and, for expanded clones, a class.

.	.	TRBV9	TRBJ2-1	TGTGCCAGCAGCGTAGCCTTCGATGGGGGGAACGATGAGCAGTTCTTC	CASSVAFDGGNDEQFF
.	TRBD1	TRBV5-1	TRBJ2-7	TGCGCCAGCAGCCGGCCCTCGGACAGGGTAGCCTACGAGCAGTACTTC	CASSRPSDRVAYEQYF
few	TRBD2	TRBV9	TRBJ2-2	TGTGCCAGCAGCGTAGGCGGGAGTGGCACCGGGGAGCTGTTTTTT	CASSVGGSGTGELFF
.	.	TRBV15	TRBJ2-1	TGTGCCACCAGCAGAGGACGGTCCTACAATGAGCAGTTCTTC	CATSRGRSYNEQFF
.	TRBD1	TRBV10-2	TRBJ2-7	TGCGCCAGCAGAGCCGGGACAGCGACCTACGAGCAGTACTTC	CASRAGTATYEQYF
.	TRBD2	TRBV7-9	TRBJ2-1	TGTGCCAGCAGCTCAGGAGCGGGGGAGTACAATGAGCAGTTCTTC	CASSSGAGEYNEQFF
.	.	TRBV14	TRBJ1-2	TGTGCCAGCAGCCTCGCGGCGGGACCTTGGGGCTACACCTTC	CASSLAAGPWGYTF
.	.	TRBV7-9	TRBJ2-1	TGTGCCAGCAGCTTCCCCCCGGCGGGAGAGCAGTTCTTC	CASSFPPAGEQFF
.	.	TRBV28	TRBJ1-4	TGTGCCAGCAGCCAACCGGGATCAACTAATGAAAAACTGTTTTTT	CASSQPGSTNEKLFF
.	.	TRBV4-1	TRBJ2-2	TGCGCCAGCAGGCCCTCCCGGGACATCGCCGGGGAGCTGTTTTTT	CASRPSRDIAGELFF
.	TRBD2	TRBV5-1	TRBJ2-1	TGCGCCAGCAGCCCCTATAGCGGGAGCTCCTACAATGAGCAGTTCTTC	CASSPYSGSSYNEQFF
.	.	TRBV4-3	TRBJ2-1	TGCGCCAGCAGCCAAGGGGTAGTTTCGGGGGAACATGAGCAGTTCTTC	CASSQGVVSGEHEQFF
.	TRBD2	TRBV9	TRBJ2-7	TGTGCCAGCAGCGTAGCTGGAACTAGCGGGGGGGATGAGCAGTACTTC	CASSVAGTSGGDEQYF
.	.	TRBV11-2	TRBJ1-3	TGTGCCAGCAGCGGAGGGGGGTTTGGTGGAAACACCATATATTTT	CASSGGGFGGNTIYF
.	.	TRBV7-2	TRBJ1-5	TGTGCCAGCAGTACTATTTATAGCAATCAGCCCCAGCATTTT	CASSTIYSNQPQHF
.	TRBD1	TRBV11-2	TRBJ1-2	TGTGCCAGCAGCTTAGATCCGGGACAGTCCTTCTATGGCTACACCTTC	CASSLDPGQSFYGYTF
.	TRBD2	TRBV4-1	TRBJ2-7	TGCGCCAGCAGCCAAGTCGTACTAGCGGGAGGTTACTACGAGCAGTACTTC	CASSQVVLAGGYYEQYF
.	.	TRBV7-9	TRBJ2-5	TGTGCCAGCAGGGAGCCGCGGACAGAAGAGACCCAGTACTTC	CASREPRTEETQYF
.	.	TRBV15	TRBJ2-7	TGTGCCACCAGCAGAGATACAGGACCCTACGAGCAGTACTTC	CATSRDTGPYEQYF
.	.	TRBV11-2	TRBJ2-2	TGTGCCAGCAGCTTAGTAGCCCTCACCGGGGAGCTGTTTTTT	CASSLVALTGELFF
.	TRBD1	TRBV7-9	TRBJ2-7	TGTGCCAGCAGCCCCCGGGACAGGGGGTCCTACGAGCAGTACTTC	CASSPRDRGSYEQYF
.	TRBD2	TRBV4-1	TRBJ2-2	TGCGCCAGCAGCGGACCACGCACGGGCGGGAGTCTTACCGGGGAGCTGTTTTTT	CASSGPRTGGSLTGELFF
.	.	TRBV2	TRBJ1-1	TGTGCCAGCAGACAGGGATGGTGGATGAACACTGAAGCTTTCTTT	CASRQGWWMNTEAFF
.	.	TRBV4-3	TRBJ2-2	TGCGCCAGCAGCCCCAGCAGGGGGGAGCTGTTTTTT	CASSPSRGELFF
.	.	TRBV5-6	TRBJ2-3	TGTGCCAGCAGCCTGGTGGGAGAGGGGCAGTATTTT	CASSLVGEGQYF
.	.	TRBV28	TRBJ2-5	TGTGCCAGCAGCTTACTCACCTCGGGCGGGGGCCGGGAGACCCAGTACTTC	CASSLLTSGGGRETQYF
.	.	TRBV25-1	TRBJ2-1	TGTGCCAGCAGTCCTAGCGTCAGTGGCGATGAGCAGTTCTTC	CASSPSVSGDEQFF
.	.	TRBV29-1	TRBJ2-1	TGCAGCGCCTGTCCCCCCAGCAATGAGCAGTTCTTC	CSACPPSNEQFF
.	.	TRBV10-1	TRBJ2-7	TGCGCCAGCAGTGATTCCCCAGCCTCCTACGAGCAGTACTTC	CASSDSPASYEQYF
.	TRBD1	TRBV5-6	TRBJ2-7	TGTGCCAGCAGCTTGTTGGGGACAGGTGCCTACGAGCAGTACTTC	CASSLLGTGAYEQYF
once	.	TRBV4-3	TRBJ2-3	TGCGCCAGCAGCCAAGGAACATGGGCCCCAGATACGCAGTATTTT	CASSQGTWAPDTQYF
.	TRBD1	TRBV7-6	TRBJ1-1	TGTGCCAGCAGCTATGGGACAGGGCGAATGCACACTGAAGCTTTCTTT	CASSYGTGRMHTEAFF
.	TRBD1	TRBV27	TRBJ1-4	TGTGCCAGCAGCTTCCGGGACAGGGGTGAAAAACTGTTTTTT	CASSFRDRGEKLFF
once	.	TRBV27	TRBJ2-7	TGTGCCAGCAGTTTAGTAGGGGCCTCCTACGAGCAGTACTTC	CASSLVGASYEQYF
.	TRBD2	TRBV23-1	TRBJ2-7	TGCGCCAGCAGTCACACACTAGCGCCCAAAACCGAGCAGTACTTC	CASSHTLAPKTEQYF
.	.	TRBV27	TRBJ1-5	TGTGCCAGCAGTTACGGGAGATATCAGCCCCAGCATTTT	CASSYGRYQPQHF
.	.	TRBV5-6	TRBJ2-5	TGTGCCAGCAGCAGGGTACAAGAGACCCAGTACTTC	CASSRVQETQYF
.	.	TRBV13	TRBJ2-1	TGTGCCAGCAGCTTTCCCGGGGATGAGCAGTTCTTC	CASSFPGDEQFF
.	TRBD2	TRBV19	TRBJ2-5	TGTGCCAGTAGTATCATGGGACTACCAAGTGAGACCCAGTACTTC	CASSIMGLPSETQYF
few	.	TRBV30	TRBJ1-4	TGTGCCTGGAGTGAGGTAACCAGGGAAAAACTGTTTTTT	CAWSEVTREKLFF
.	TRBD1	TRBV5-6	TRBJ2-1	TGTGCCAGCAGCCCCGGGACAGGATTTTACAATGAGCAGTTCTTC	CASSPGTGFYNEQFF
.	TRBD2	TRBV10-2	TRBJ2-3	TGCGCCAGGCACCCCGGACTAGCGGCGAGCACAGATACGCAGTATTTT	CARHPGLAASTDTQYF
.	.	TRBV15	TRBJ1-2	TGTGCCACCAGCTACTCGGGTGGTGGCTACACCTTC	CATSYSGGGYTF
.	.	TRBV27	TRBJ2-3	TGTGCCAGCAGTTCACACTGGGGCACAGATACGCAGTATTTT	CASSSHWGTDTQYF
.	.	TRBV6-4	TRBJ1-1	TGTGCCAGCAGCCCGGACTGGAACACTGAAGCTTTCTTT	CASSPDWNTEAFF
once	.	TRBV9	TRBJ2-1	TGTGCCAGCAGCATCGCCGGGACACAATACAATGAGCAGTTCTTC	CASSIAGTQYNEQFF
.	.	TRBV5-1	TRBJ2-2	TGCGCCAGCAGCTTGATCAAGGACGGGGAGCTGTTTTTT	CASSLIKDGELFF
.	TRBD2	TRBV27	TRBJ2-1	TGTGCCAGCAGTTTGGGGACTAGCGGGAGGGGGAATGAGCAGTTCTTC	CASSLGTSGRGNEQFF
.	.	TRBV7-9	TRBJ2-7	TGTGCCAGCTCTGGGGCGCGGAGCTCCTACGAGCAGTACTTC	CASSGARSSYEQYF
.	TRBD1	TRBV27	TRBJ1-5	TGTGCCAGCAGTGCCACACAGGGGTTTGGTCAGCCCCAGCATTTT	CASSATQGFGQPQHF
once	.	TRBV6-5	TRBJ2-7	TGTGCCAGCAGTACGACAGTCTCCTACGAGCAGTACTTC	CASSTTVSYEQYF
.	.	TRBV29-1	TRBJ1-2	TGCAGCGTTGAAGATCGAACAGCCTATGGCTACACCTTC	CSVEDRTAYGYTF